Sequencing of this T cell receptor beta chain was carried out in a study of regulatory T cells in long-lasting Graves disease. Looking at the study overall: With positive TSH receptor antibodies and over 5 years of antithyroid drugs, Graves' disease was considered persistent. Study-level points and caveats: Clonotypes that were public and shared totalled fewer than 3,500 in persistent patients versus over 800 in new patients. Persistent cases favored TRBV28, TRBJ1-2 and TRBJ2-5.

Relying on iRepertoire HTBI primers and Arm-PCR of CDR3 regions, the team built TCR beta libraries. In TCRdb, the multiplex PCR reads were re-called with MiXCR into one record per CDR3 protein. Of a few hundred thousand distinct CDR3 sequences in the sample, about 22% were seen once. The time point is: persistent/refractory GD, antithyroid drugs over 5 years with positive TRAb. After RNA was extracted from PBMCs, the TCR library was made from it. This clonotype has at least ten counts. Its specificity is unknown. The germline V gene encodes CDR1 MDHEN and CDR2 SYDVKM. CDR3 length: 16 amino acids. Between the trimmed V and J ends, which lost 6 bases and 0 bases, there was a span of 15 bases.

The sequencing here drew on peripheral blood mononuclear cells (PBMCs), taken when the disease was refractory, from a patient treated with antithyroid drugs. The origin of this receptor is a female donor with Graves disease. The chain has TRBV28 and TRBJ1-5; tentative D call: TRBD1 (6 bases). The CDR3 bases are TGTGCCAGCAGCATCGAGGGGGGGTATAGCAATCAGCCCCAGCATTTT. Translating gives CASSIEGGYSNQPQHF.